Listed below are T cell receptor beta chains from one sample, sequenced in a study of blood T cells in healthy people across ages. Each CDR3 protein gets one entry after TCRdb re-called the 5' RACE reads with MiXCR. Among 1.5 million to 1.8 million distinct CDR3 sequences, less than 45% were seen once, and the ten largest hold over 3.5%. The specimen sequenced was blood. The receptor set was obtained from a woman aged 18-29 years in good health. The CDR3 runs from the conserved cysteine through the conserved F or W. D genes are given only for firm matches. The size of a clone is reported for some rows only, either as once, few or many, or as a class for expanded clones.

j_call d_call clone_size v_call cdr3_nt cdr3_aa
TRBJ2-2 TRBD2 once TRBV11-2 TGTGCCAGCAGCTTAGCAGGCGGGGGAAACACCGGGGAGCTGTTTTTT CASSLAGGGNTGELFF
TRBJ2-1 . . TRBV28 TGTGCCAGCAGTTACCCCCGGACTATCTACTCCTACAATGAGCGGTTCTTC CASSYPRTIYSYNERFF
TRBJ2-2 . . TRBV7-2 TGTGCAAGCAGCTCCAGGGGCTCGAACACCGGGGAGCTGTTTTTT CASSSRGSNTGELFF
TRBJ1-1 . . TRBV10-3 TGTGCCATCAGGGACGGAAAGAACACTGAAGCTTTCTTT CAIRDGKNTEAFF
TRBJ2-7 . few TRBV2 TGTGCCACTAGGGGCAGGAGAAACTACGAGCAGTACTTC CATRGRRNYEQYF
TRBJ1-5 TRBD1 . TRBV18 TGTGCCAGCTCCACAGGGGAGAACCAGCCCCAGCATTTT CASSTGENQPQHF
TRBJ1-2 . . TRBV18 TGTGCCAGCTCACTCGAAATTGGTGGCTACACCTTC CASSLEIGGYTF
TRBJ2-7 TRBD2 . TRBV3-1 TGTGCCAGCAGTCACGGCGGGGGGCTGGCCTACGAGCAGTACTTC CASSHGGGLAYEQYF
TRBJ2-1 . few TRBV28 TGTGCCAGCAGTTTCGGACTCGCCACCCATGAGCAGTTCTTC CASSFGLATHEQFF
TRBJ2-7 . . TRBV20-1 TGCAGTGCTAGAGATCTGTCTCAGGTCTCCTACGAGCAGTACTTC CSARDLSQVSYEQYF
TRBJ1-2 . . TRBV20-1 TGCAGTGCCAGACAGTCCGACTATGGCTACACCTTC CSARQSDYGYTF
TRBJ2-7 TRBD1 few TRBV7-2 TGTGCCAGCAGCCTACAGGGGTTCTCCTACGAGCAGTACTTC CASSLQGFSYEQYF
TRBJ2-2 TRBD2 . TRBV6-2/TRBV6-3 TGTGCCAGCAGTTACTGGGCGGGAGTACGGAACACCGGGGAGCTGTTTTTT CASSYWAGVRNTGELFF
TRBJ1-1 . few TRBV7-9 TGTGCCAGCAGCCCCGGTGTGGTCACTGAAGCTTTCTTT CASSPGVVTEAFF
TRBJ1-4 . . TRBV5-5 TGTGCCAGCAGCCCGCAGACACTTGCAACTAATGAAAAACTGTTTTTT CASSPQTLATNEKLFF
TRBJ1-4 . . TRBV6-5 TGTGCCAACACCGCGGGCCCCGATGATCGGCTGTTTTTT CANTAGPDDRLFF
TRBJ2-1 TRBD2 . TRBV30 TGTGCCTGGGGACTAGCCCTGGAGCAGTTCTTC CAWGLALEQFF
TRBJ1-2 . few TRBV5-5 TGTGCCAGCAGCTTAGACGGACACTATGGCTACACCTTC CASSLDGHYGYTF
TRBJ2-7 TRBD1 . TRBV20-1 TGCAGTGCTAGAGAAAGGACAGGGGGCGAGCAGTACTTC CSARERTGGEQYF
TRBJ2-1 . few TRBV7-9 TGTGCCAGCAGCTTAAATACAGGAGTAGGCAATGAGCAGTTCTTC CASSLNTGVGNEQFF
TRBJ1-4 . . TRBV20-1 TGCAGTGCCTCGGACGCCACTGAAAAACTGTTTTTT CSASDATEKLFF
TRBJ1-1 TRBD1 . TRBV4-2 TGTGCCAGCAGCCAAGCCCAGGACAGGGGCACTGAAGCTTTCTTT CASSQAQDRGTEAFF
TRBJ2-7 TRBD2 . TRBV20-1 TGCAGTGCTAGCCGACTAGCCCAACTCTACAATGAGCAGTACTTC CSASRLAQLYNEQYF
TRBJ1-1 . . TRBV7-9 TGTGCCAGCAGCTTAAGCCGAACAGGGGAAGCTTTCTTT CASSLSRTGEAFF
TRBJ2-3 . few TRBV20-1 TGCAGTGGGAGGGGAAATGGAGATACGCAGTATTTT CSGRGNGDTQYF
TRBJ2-7 TRBD1 few TRBV4-3 TGCGCCAGCAGCCAAGGGACAGGGACGAGCTCCTACGAGCAGTACTTC CASSQGTGTSSYEQYF
TRBJ2-5 TRBD2 . TRBV6-5 TGTGCCAGCAGTTACTCACCTAGCGGGAACGCTGAGCAGTACTTC CASSYSPSGNAEQYF
TRBJ2-7 . . TRBV7-9 TGTGCCAGCAGCCCATCGAACACCCGCTACGAGCAGTACTTC CASSPSNTRYEQYF
TRBJ2-5 . few TRBV20-1 TGCAGTGCTAGGGGGGTCCAAGAGACCCAGTACTTC CSARGVQETQYF
TRBJ2-1 . . TRBV4-2 TGTGCCAGCAGCCGAAAGTTCGGGCGGGATGAGCAGTTCTTC CASSRKFGRDEQFF
TRBJ1-5 TRBD1 few TRBV2 TGTGCCAGCAGCGGGACAGGGGGCGCACATCAGCCCCAGCATTTT CASSGTGGAHQPQHF
TRBJ2-3 . . TRBV7-2 TGTGCCAGCAGCACTACTGGGACAAACACAGATACGCAGTATTTT CASSTTGTNTDTQYF
TRBJ1-1 . many TRBV20-1 TGCAGTGCGAGCCGGGGGGCCACTGAAGCTTTCTTT CSASRGATEAFF
TRBJ2-1 . . TRBV5-1 TGCGCCAGCAGCTCGGGAGCGGACTCCTACAATGAGCAGTTCTTC CASSSGADSYNEQFF
TRBJ2-5 TRBD2 . TRBV29-1 TGCAGCTGCGGGGGGCGCGCCCAAGAGACCCAGTACTTC CSCGGRAQETQYF
TRBJ2-5 TRBD1 . TRBV6-5 TGTGCCAGCAGTTACGCGACAGGGTCGAGAGAGACCCAGTACTTC CASSYATGSRETQYF
TRBJ2-1 TRBD2 . TRBV4-2 TGTGCCAGCAGCCAAGATCCCTACTCGGGGGCGGGAGGGCCTATATACAATGAGCAGTTCTTC CASSQDPYSGAGGPIYNEQFF
TRBJ2-4 . . TRBV5-1 TGCGCCAGCAGCTTGGCCCCTACAGCGAGCAAAAACATTCAGTACTTC CASSLAPTASKNIQYF
TRBJ2-3 TRBD2 few TRBV4-1 TGCGCCAGCAGCCAACGAAGCGGGGGGATCGGAGATACGCAGTATTTT CASSQRSGGIGDTQYF
TRBJ2-1 TRBD2 . TRBV3-1 TGTGCCAGCAGCCAAGACCCAGCGGGGGGGCCTGAGCAGTTCTTC CASSQDPAGGPEQFF
TRBJ2-1 TRBD2 . TRBV6-1 TGTGCCAGCAGTGCGGCTAGCGGTTCAGGTGAGCAGTTCTTC CASSAASGSGEQFF
TRBJ1-2 . few TRBV12-3/TRBV12-4 TGTGCCAGCAGCGTTGGACGGATAGCTAACTATGGCTACACCTTC CASSVGRIANYGYTF
TRBJ1-5 . few TRBV10-3 TGTGCCATCAGTGAGTCGGGTTCTAGGGATCAGCCCCAGCATTTT CAISESGSRDQPQHF
TRBJ2-5 TRBD2 few TRBV5-1 TGCGCCAGCAGCTTGGGCGGGACTAGCCAAGAGACCCAGTACTTC CASSLGGTSQETQYF